One sample yielded the 4 T cell receptor beta chains listed below, sequenced in a study of T cells after yellow fever vaccination. TCRdb passed the 5' RACE reads through MiXCR, listing each CDR3 protein once. The data contain over 150,000 distinct CDR3 sequences, approximately 6.8% of them singletons. The specimen comprised CD4+ T cells sorted from PBMCs, sampled more than 4 days after the first yellow fever vaccination. The receptors come from a man aged 18 to 29 who received the YFV17D yellow fever vaccine.

The table lists this clonotype with many counts. The chain couples TRBV5-6 to TRBJ1-2, with a weak D call TRBD1 (5 bases). Trimming shortened V by 4 bases and J by 4 bases, and 14 bases separated the two germline ends. The CDR3 sequence is 14 residues long. Germline loops: CDR1 SGHDT, CDR2 YYEEEE. CDR3 DNA: TGTGCCAGCAGCCCGGGGGGGTATGTCTATGGCTACACCTTC. Encoded protein: CASSPGGYVYGYTF.

In its sample, this clonotype was seen a few times. The chain carries TRBV7-2 and TRBJ1-5; D remains ambiguous. Deletions cut 5 bases from V and 6 bases from J, with 14 bases between. The germline V gene encodes CDR1 SGHTA and CDR2 FQGNSA. The CDR3 has 14 residues. CDR3 loop: CASSPTPLRQPQHF. In DNA, the CDR3 is TGTGCCAGCAGCCCAACACCTCTCCGTCAGCCCCAGCATTTT.

This clonotype was seen at least ten times. The chain couples TRBV20-1 to TRBJ2-1, with D perhaps TRBD2 (5 bases). V was cut by 5 bases and J by 8 bases, with 13 bases left in between. Looked up from germline, CDR1 is DFQATT and CDR2 is SNEGSKA (reference sequence). The CDR3 sequence is 12 residues long. For the CDR3, the DNA is TGCAGTGCTGCCGGAGAGGGTGATGAGCAGTTCTTC. It translates to CSAAGEGDEQFF.

This clonotype was recorded at least ten times. The rearrangement joins TRBV4-1 to TRBJ1-5, with D maybe TRBD1 (6 bases). Germline CDR1 and CDR2: MGHRA and YSYEKL. CDR3 size: 17 residues. Trimming removed 0 bases from V and 0 bases from J, with 12 bases in between. The CDR3 nucleotides read TGCGCCAGCAGCCAAGATTGGGCAGGGGTTAGCAATCAGCCCCAGCATTTT. This encodes CASSQDWAGVSNQPQHF.